This TCR beta chain was captured by sequencing in a study of blood T cell repertoires in COVID-19. Study-wide background: Nucleic acid was either cDNA or gDNA, and it came from T cells, B-cell-depleted T cells, or PBMCs.

The CDR3 loop spans 14 amino acids. Germline V CDR1 and CDR2: SGHNT, YYREEE (reference sequence). V was trimmed by 2 bases and J by 6 bases, leaving 15 bases between them. As handled by the study authors: Estimation of nucleated cell counts relied on the amplification of reference gene primers. Generated by immunoSEQ multiplex PCR, the TCRdb table keeps only in-frame clones and is missing some. V and J calls and clone size follow that table, whereas D and trimming were derived from the DNA. The sample includes fewer than 35,000 clones, 70% to 85% of them seen just once. This clone has just one count. This clonotype originated in an elderly man with active or convalescent COVID-19. The rearrangement uses TRBV5-4 and TRBJ2-7; TRBD1 is a possible D gene (6 bases). The sample comprised peripheral blood. CDR3 nucleotide sequence: TGTGCCAGCAGCTTTAGGGGGTCTAGAATCGAGCAGTACTTC. Its protein is CASSFRGSRIEQYF.